A selection of T cell receptor beta chains follows, all from one sample in a study of blood T cells in healthy people across ages. Each CDR3 protein is one row after TCRdb ran MiXCR on the 5' RACE reads. This sample has 500,000 to 600,000 distinct CDR3 sequences, with 25% to 30% found just once. The sequencing sample was made of blood. The receptors were gathered from an older woman in good health. The CDR3 runs from the conserved cysteine through the conserved F or W. D genes are given only for firm matches. Rows may omit the clone size; those that give it use once, few, many or a size class.

j_gene,v_gene,d_gene,abundance,CDR3aa,CDR3nt
TRBJ1-3,TRBV12-3/TRBV12-4,TRBD1,few,CASRQGSASGNTIYF,TGTGCCAGCAGACAGGGGTCGGCCTCTGGAAACACCATATATTTT
TRBJ1-1,TRBV5-4,.,few,CASSSDGGPTNTEAFF,TGTGCCAGCAGCTCAGACGGGGGACCGACGAACACTGAAGCTTTCTTT
TRBJ2-5,TRBV20-1,.,.,CSARKPGHLQETQYF,TGCAGTGCCCGGAAGCCGGGACACCTCCAAGAGACCCAGTACTTC
TRBJ2-5,TRBV20-1,.,few,CSASGGRIQETQYF,TGCAGTGCTAGCGGGGGCCGGATACAAGAGACCCAGTACTTC
TRBJ2-5,TRBV11-2,.,few,CASSLTAQGETQYF,TGTGCCAGCAGCTTAACTGCCCAGGGGGAGACCCAGTACTTC
TRBJ1-2,TRBV5-1,.,.,CASKVQGGDGYTF,TGCGCCAGCAAAGTGCAGGGCGGAGATGGCTACACCTTC
TRBJ2-5,TRBV5-1,.,.,CASRPEGIQETQYF,TGCGCCAGCCGTCCGGAAGGGATCCAAGAGACCCAGTACTTC
TRBJ2-7,TRBV7-9,.,.,CATTTGSQKYEQYF,TGTGCCACCACGACCGGGAGTCAAAAATACGAGCAGTACTTC
TRBJ1-6,TRBV7-9,.,few,CASSLETENSPLHF,TGTGCCAGCAGCTTAGAAACCGAAAATTCACCCCTCCACTTT
TRBJ1-2,TRBV28,.,.,CASSLVQGGGGYTF,TGCGCCAGCAGTCTAGTACAGGGTGGTGGTGGCTACACCTTC
TRBJ2-7,TRBV20-1,.,.,CSARGTFPVSYEQYF,TGCAGTGCTAGAGGGACCTTCCCAGTATCCTACGAGCAGTACTTC
TRBJ1-4,TRBV3-1,TRBD1,many,CASSQGGTDFNEKLFF,TGTGCCAGCAGCCAGGGCGGGACAGACTTTAATGAAAAACTGTTTTTT
TRBJ2-5,TRBV4-1,TRBD2,many,CASSNAPSGGAETQYF,TGCGCCAGCAGCAATGCCCCGAGCGGGGGGGCGGAGACCCAGTACTTC
TRBJ2-1,TRBV6-2/TRBV6-3,.,many,CASGQTSLGLGEQFF,TGTGCCAGCGGACAGACTAGTCTTGGGTTAGGTGAGCAGTTCTTC
TRBJ2-7,TRBV7-2,.,.,CASSHAGTFTTYEQYF,TGTGCCAGCAGCCACGCCGGGACATTCACGACCTACGAGCAGTACTTC
TRBJ2-7,TRBV28,TRBD1,.,CASAFTDRGFYEQYF,TGTGCCAGCGCCTTTACGGACAGGGGCTTCTATGAGCAGTACTTC
TRBJ1-2,TRBV20-1,TRBD1,few,CSARDLTGSAYGYTF,TGCAGTGCTAGAGACCTGACAGGGTCTGCCTATGGCTACACCTTC
TRBJ1-1,TRBV5-1,.,.,CASSHGQGHGNTEAFF,TGCGCCAGCAGCCACGGACAAGGCCACGGGAACACTGAAGCTTTCTTT
TRBJ2-2,TRBV29-1,.,.,CSVARLGPGELFF,TGCAGCGTTGCCCGACTTGGACCCGGGGAGCTGTTTTTT
TRBJ1-3,TRBV29-1,TRBD1,many,CSVLQGAAGNTIYF,TGCAGCGTATTACAGGGGGCAGCTGGAAACACCATATATTTT
TRBJ2-4,TRBV5-1,.,once,CASSLSTRGNIQYF,TGCGCCAGCAGCTTGAGTACCAGGGGAAACATTCAGTACTTC
TRBJ1-1,TRBV6-2/TRBV6-3,TRBD1,.,CASSSRDRVPEAFF,TGTGCCAGCAGTTCCCGGGACAGGGTTCCTGAAGCTTTCTTT
TRBJ2-1,TRBV25-1,TRBD1,.,CANSEVGTGVNNEQFF,TGTGCCAACAGTGAGGTTGGGACAGGGGTGAACAATGAGCAGTTCTTC
TRBJ1-4,TRBV6-2/TRBV6-3,.,many,CASSTTRGGPNEKLFF,TGTGCCAGCAGCACTACCCGGGGCGGACCTAATGAAAAACTGTTTTTT
TRBJ2-2,TRBV6-5,TRBD1,.,CASSYSIGTGAGELFF,TGTGCCAGCAGTTACTCGATCGGGACAGGGGCCGGGGAGCTGTTTTTT
TRBJ1-1,TRBV12-3/TRBV12-4,.,few,CASSLSPPSPKRTEAFF,TGTGCCAGCAGTTTATCCCCACCATCTCCGAAGAGAACTGAAGCTTTCTTT
TRBJ2-1,TRBV7-9,.,.,CASSLVAVDEQFF,TGTGCCAGCAGCTTAGTAGCGGTGGATGAGCAGTTCTTC
TRBJ2-5,TRBV11-2,TRBD2,.,CASSSGLAGGRFYETQYF,TGTGCCAGCAGCTCGGGACTAGCGGGGGGCCGGTTTTACGAGACCCAGTACTTC
TRBJ1-5,TRBV20-1,TRBD1,.,CSAGAGTGDYSNQPQHF,TGCAGTGCTGGCGCCGGGACAGGGGACTATAGCAATCAGCCCCAGCATTTT
TRBJ2-1,TRBV7-9,TRBD1,once,CASSGTGQGYNEQFF,TGTGCCAGCAGCGGTACCGGACAGGGGTACAATGAGCAGTTCTTC
TRBJ1-2,TRBV29-1,.,.,CSVAQPQINYGYTF,TGCAGCGTTGCCCAACCCCAGATAAACTATGGCTACACCTTC
TRBJ1-1,TRBV20-1,TRBD1,few,CSANTGGFDTEAFF,TGCAGTGCTAACACAGGGGGATTTGACACTGAAGCTTTCTTT
TRBJ1-6,TRBV24-1,TRBD1,.,CATRKPRGRSYNSPLHF,TGTGCCACCAGAAAACCCAGGGGGCGCTCCTATAATTCACCCCTCCACTTT